This T cell receptor (beta chain) comes out of a study of T cell responses to AZD1222 COVID-19 vaccine. Assay used: immunoSEQ multiplex PCR; TCRdb lists only in-frame clones, some missing. The data show over 50,000 clones, approximately 88% seen once. The V gene's germline CDR1 is PRHDT and CDR2 FYEKMQ (reference sequence). The CDR3 length is 16 residues. V gave up 2 bases and J gave up 4 bases, with 15 bases separating them. The clonotype originates from an adult in good health. Sample: peripheral blood, taken on day 0 of AZD1222 vaccination. The chain recombines TRBV13 with TRBJ2-1; D uncertain. CDR3 sequence reads: CASSLYSSARYNEQFF. The DNA of the CDR3 is TGTGCCAGCAGCTTATATAGCTCTGCGAGGTACAATGAGCAGTTCTTC.